This T cell receptor beta chain was observed in a study of blood T cells in healthy people across ages (dated by TCRdb to the mid-2010s). For the wider study: In model experiments, roughly one uniquely barcoded TCR beta cDNA molecule per two T cells was captured by template switching. Age-related changes in TCR beta repertoire diversity were measured in the study by deep sequencing normalized with unique cDNA molecular identifiers. To avoid experimental bias, donors of different ages were spread randomly across the sequencing lanes. Donors were grouped into four age groups: young (average approximately 16 years), middle-aged (39), aged (around 62) and long-lived (around 80). The study analyzed two additional independent replicas of 1 million unique cDNA reads from the same blood draw for two donors, one aged 18 to 30 and one aged 80 or older.

The library was generated by 5' RACE. Sequencing was performed on an Illumina HiSeq 2500. A second PCR of about 7 to 12 cycles was run with a J-beta primer mix and a sample-barcoded 5' primer. Each TCR beta cDNA molecule received a unique molecular identifier from a template-switch 5' adaptor carrying 12 random nucleotides. Each sample yielded at least 2.5 million CDR3-containing paired-end reads. The Mint cDNA synthesis kit, primed by a TRBC-specific oligonucleotide, was used to synthesize first-strand cDNA from all RNA. All cDNA was treated with uracil-DNA glycosylase and then went through a first 18-cycle PCR with the universal primers M1SS and BC2_uni_R. On the study's bioinformatics: For normalization, 1 million high-quality reads were randomly selected from each sample, with every read carrying a distinct molecular identifier. Instead of being binned into consensus sequences, reads with shared molecular identifiers were discarded. MiTCR, with a Q25 quality threshold and the strictest error-elimination algorithm, was used for CDR3 identification, clonotype clustering and error correction. A nonparametric unseen species model using Euler transformation provided a lower-bound estimate of total TCR beta diversity. TCRdb applied fastp at Q25 and MiXCR to the public reads, then kept only in-frame beta chains. Every entry covers one CDR3 protein and lists the most common genes and DNA from its rows. TCRdb, rather than the study authors, made the V and J calls. The sample table lists over 700,000 distinct CDR3 sequences, 40% to 65% of them with a count of one. The ten largest clones represent approximately 40% of the sample.

Results the study describes overall, beyond this receptor: The CMV infection status of donors was not known, potentially confounding age-related changes in expanded clonotypes. As age increased, observed TCR beta diversity per million T cells dropped in a roughly linear way, and a significant reduction was already evident by age around 41. Estimates of total diversity based on one million sequenced T cells were regarded as lower bounds and as underestimates. There was a strong correlation between observed TCR beta diversity and the percentage of naive T cells measured by flow cytometry. Conclusive comparison of naive and antigen-experienced compartments was prevented by the profiling of bulk unsorted PBMCs. The long-lived group showed more naive CD4+ T cells, fewer expanded clones and increased TCR diversity than the aged group, suggesting age selection.

Notes on this clonotype: It has no known antigen specificity. Base qualities were left out, and no much larger clone turns up one base away.

From its cysteine to its phenylalanine, the CDR3 spans 14 amino acids. The kept DNA is CDR3 alone, 42 bases in frame from the first base. Taken from the germline V gene (reference sequence), the CDR1 and CDR2 loops are DFQATT and SNEGSKA. Systemically healthy Caucasian individuals from Russia, approximately 39 in total and aged roughly 6 to 100 years, were included as donors. Ten milliliters of peripheral blood were drawn from each donor into EDTA-treated Vacutainer tubes. Ficoll-Paque density-gradient centrifugation was used to isolate PBMCs, with at least 6.5 million per sample. Trizol reagent was used to extract total RNA from PBMCs, with at least 5.5 micrograms per sample. The percentages of naive CD45RAhigh/CD27high T cells were determined by flow cytometry on a PBMC aliquot from every donor.

The chain uses TRBV20-1 and TRBJ2-1; possibly the D gene is TRBD1, per 7 matching bases. The J call is in doubt because the DNA end fits TRBJ2-7 better. This TCR derives from an elderly man in good health. Sequencing was carried out using blood. In nucleotides, the sequence is TGCAGTGCTAGAGTCCAGGGGGGCCACTACGAGCAGTACTTC. It translates to CSARVQGGHYEQYF.